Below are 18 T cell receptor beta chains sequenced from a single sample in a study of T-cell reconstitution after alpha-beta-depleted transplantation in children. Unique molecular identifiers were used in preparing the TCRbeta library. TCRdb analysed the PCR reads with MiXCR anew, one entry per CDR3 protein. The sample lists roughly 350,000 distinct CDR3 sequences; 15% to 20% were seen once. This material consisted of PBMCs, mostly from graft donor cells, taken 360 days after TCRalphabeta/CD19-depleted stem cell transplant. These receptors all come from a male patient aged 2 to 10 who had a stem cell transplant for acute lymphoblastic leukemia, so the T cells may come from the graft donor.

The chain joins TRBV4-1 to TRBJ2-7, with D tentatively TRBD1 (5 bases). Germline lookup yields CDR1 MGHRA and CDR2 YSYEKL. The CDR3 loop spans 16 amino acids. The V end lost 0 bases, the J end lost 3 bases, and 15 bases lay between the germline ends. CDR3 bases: TGCGCCAGCAGCCAAGATGGGCCGGACACCTTCTACGAGCAGTACTTC. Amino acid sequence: CASSQDGPDTFYEQYF.

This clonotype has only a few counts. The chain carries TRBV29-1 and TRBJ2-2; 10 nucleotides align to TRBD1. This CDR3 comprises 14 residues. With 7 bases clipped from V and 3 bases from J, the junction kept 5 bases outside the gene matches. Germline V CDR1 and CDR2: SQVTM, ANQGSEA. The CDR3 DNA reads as TGCAGCGCTGGGACAGGGGAGTACACCGGGGAGCTGTTTTTT. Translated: CSAGTGEYTGELFF.

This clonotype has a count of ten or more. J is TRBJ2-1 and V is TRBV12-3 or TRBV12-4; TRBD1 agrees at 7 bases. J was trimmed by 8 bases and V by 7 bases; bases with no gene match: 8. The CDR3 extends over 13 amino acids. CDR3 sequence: CASNPGTAYEQFF. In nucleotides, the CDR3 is TGTGCCAGCAACCCCGGGACAGCGTATGAGCAGTTCTTC.

DNA of the CDR3: TGCAGTGCTCGACGGGACGGGTACGAGCAGTACTTC. Translating it yields CSARRDGYEQYF. V is TRBV20-1 and J is TRBJ2-7; D tentatively fits TRBD1 or TRBD2 (5 bases each). Germline V gives CDR1 DFQATT, CDR2 SNEGSKA (reference sequence). The germline V and J ends were trimmed by 5 bases and 4 bases, with 12 bases remaining between them. The CDR3 sequence is 12 residues long.

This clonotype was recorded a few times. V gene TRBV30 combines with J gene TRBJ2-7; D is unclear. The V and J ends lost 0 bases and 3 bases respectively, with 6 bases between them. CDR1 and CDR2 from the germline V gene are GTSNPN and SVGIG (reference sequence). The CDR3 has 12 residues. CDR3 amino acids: CAWSVGRYEQYF. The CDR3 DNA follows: TGTGCCTGGAGTGTCGGCCGCTACGAGCAGTACTTC. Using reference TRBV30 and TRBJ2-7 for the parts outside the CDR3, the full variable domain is SQTIHQWPATLVQPVGSPLSLECTVEGTSNPNLYWYRQAAGRGLQLLFYSVGIGQISSEVPQNLSASRPQDRQFILSSKKLLLSDSGFYLCAWSVGRYEQYFGPGTRLTVT.

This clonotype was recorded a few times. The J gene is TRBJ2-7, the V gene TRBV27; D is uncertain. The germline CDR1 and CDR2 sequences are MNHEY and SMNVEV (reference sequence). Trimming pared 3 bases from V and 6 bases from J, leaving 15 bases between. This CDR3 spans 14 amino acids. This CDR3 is CASSFRPYYFEQYF. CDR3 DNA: TGTGCCAGCAGTTTTCGGCCCTATTATTTCGAGCAGTACTTC.

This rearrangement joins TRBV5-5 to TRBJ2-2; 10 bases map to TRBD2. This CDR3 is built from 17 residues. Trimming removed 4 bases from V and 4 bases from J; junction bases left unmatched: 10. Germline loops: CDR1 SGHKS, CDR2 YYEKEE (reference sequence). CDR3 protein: CASSVALAGALTGELFF. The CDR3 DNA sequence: TGTGCCAGCAGCGTGGCGCTAGCGGGAGCGCTCACCGGGGAGCTGTTTTTT.

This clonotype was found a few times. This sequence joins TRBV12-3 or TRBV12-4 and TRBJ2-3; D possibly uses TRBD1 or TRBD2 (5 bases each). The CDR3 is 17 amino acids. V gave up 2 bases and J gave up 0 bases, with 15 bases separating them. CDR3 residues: CASSLSGRTSSTDTQYF. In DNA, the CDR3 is TGTGCCAGCAGTTTATCGGGGCGGACCTCTAGCACAGATACGCAGTATTTT.

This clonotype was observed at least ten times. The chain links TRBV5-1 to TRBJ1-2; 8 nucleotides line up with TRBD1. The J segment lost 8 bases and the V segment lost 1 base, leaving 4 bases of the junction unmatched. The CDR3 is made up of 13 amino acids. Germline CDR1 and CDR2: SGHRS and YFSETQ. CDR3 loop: CASSLNRGEGYTF. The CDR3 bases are TGCGCCAGCAGCTTGAACAGGGGGGAAGGCTACACCTTC.

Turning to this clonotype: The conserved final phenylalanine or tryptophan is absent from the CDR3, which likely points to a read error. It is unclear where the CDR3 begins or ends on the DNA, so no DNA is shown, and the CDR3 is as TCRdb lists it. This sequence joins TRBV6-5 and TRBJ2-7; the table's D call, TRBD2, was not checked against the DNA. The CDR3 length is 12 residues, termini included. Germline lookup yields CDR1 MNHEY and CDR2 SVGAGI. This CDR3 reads CASSLASGPGHL.

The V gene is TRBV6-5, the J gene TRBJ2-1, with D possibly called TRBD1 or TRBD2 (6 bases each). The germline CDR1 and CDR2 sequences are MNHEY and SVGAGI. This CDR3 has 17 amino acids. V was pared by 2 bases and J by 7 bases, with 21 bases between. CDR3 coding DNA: TGTGCCAGCAGTTACGGAGGCCTAGGGGGAGGTACGAATGAGCAGTTCTTC. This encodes CASSYGGLGGGTNEQFF.

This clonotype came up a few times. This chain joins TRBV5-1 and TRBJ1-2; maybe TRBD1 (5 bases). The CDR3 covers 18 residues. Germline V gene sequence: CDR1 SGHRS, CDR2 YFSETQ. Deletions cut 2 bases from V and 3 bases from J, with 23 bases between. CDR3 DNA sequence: TGCGCCAGCAGCTTCGGTCGCAGGGCCTCCCGGGTAGACTATGGCTACACCTTC. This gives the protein CASSFGRRASRVDYGYTF.

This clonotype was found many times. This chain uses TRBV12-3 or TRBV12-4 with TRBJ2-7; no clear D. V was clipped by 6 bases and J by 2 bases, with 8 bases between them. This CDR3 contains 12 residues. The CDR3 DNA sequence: TGTGCCAGCAGAGTAGGCGCCTACGAGCAGTACTTC. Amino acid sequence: CASRVGAYEQYF.

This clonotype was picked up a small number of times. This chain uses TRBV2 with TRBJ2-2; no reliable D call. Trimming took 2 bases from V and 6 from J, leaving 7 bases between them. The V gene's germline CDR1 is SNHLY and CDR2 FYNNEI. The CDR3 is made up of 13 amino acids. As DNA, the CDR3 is TGTGCCAGCAGTGAATTAGAGGCCGGGGAGCTGTTTTTT. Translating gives CASSELEAGELFF.

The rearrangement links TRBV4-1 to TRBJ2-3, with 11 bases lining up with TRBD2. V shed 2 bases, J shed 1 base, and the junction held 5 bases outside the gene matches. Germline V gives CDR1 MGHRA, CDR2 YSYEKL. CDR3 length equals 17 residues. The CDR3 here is CASSQLQLAGGTDTQYF. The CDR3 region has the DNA TGCGCCAGCAGCCAACTTCAACTAGCGGGAGGCACAGATACGCAGTATTTT.

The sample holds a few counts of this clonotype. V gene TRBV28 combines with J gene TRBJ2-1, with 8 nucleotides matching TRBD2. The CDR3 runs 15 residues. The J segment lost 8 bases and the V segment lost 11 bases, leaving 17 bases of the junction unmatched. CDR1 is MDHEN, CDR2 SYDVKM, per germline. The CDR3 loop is CASGGGGRYRDEQFF. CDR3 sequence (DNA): TGTGCCTCCGGGGGGGGCGGGAGATACAGGGATGAGCAGTTCTTC.

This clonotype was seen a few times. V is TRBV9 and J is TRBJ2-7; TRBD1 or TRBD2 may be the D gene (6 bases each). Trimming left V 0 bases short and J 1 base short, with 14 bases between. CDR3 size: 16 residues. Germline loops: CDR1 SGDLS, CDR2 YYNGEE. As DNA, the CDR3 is TGTGCCAGCAGCGTAGGCGCTGGAGGGGGGTCCTACGAGCAGTACTTC. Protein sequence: CASSVGAGGGSYEQYF.

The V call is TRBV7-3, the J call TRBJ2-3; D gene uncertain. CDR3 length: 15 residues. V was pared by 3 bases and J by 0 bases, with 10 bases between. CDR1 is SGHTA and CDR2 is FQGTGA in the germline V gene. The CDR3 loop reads CASSFRFSSTDTQYF. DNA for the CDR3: TGTGCCAGCAGCTTTCGATTCAGTAGCACAGATACGCAGTATTTT.